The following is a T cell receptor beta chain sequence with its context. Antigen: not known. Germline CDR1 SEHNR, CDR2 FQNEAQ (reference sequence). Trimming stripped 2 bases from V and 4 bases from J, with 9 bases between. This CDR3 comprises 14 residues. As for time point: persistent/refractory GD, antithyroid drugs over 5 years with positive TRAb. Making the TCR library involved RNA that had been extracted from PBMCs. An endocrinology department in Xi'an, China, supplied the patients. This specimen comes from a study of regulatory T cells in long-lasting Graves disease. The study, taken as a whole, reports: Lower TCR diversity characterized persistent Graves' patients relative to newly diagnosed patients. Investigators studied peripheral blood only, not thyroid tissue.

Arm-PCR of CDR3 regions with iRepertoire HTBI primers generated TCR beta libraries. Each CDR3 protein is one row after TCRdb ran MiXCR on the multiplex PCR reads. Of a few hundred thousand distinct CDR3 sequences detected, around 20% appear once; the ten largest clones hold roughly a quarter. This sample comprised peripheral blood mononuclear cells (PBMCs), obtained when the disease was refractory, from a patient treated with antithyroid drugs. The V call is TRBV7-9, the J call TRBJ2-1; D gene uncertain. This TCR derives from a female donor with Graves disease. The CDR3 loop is CASSLNDGYNEQFF. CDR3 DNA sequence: TGTGCCAGCAGCTTAAATGACGGGTACAATGAGCAGTTCTTC.